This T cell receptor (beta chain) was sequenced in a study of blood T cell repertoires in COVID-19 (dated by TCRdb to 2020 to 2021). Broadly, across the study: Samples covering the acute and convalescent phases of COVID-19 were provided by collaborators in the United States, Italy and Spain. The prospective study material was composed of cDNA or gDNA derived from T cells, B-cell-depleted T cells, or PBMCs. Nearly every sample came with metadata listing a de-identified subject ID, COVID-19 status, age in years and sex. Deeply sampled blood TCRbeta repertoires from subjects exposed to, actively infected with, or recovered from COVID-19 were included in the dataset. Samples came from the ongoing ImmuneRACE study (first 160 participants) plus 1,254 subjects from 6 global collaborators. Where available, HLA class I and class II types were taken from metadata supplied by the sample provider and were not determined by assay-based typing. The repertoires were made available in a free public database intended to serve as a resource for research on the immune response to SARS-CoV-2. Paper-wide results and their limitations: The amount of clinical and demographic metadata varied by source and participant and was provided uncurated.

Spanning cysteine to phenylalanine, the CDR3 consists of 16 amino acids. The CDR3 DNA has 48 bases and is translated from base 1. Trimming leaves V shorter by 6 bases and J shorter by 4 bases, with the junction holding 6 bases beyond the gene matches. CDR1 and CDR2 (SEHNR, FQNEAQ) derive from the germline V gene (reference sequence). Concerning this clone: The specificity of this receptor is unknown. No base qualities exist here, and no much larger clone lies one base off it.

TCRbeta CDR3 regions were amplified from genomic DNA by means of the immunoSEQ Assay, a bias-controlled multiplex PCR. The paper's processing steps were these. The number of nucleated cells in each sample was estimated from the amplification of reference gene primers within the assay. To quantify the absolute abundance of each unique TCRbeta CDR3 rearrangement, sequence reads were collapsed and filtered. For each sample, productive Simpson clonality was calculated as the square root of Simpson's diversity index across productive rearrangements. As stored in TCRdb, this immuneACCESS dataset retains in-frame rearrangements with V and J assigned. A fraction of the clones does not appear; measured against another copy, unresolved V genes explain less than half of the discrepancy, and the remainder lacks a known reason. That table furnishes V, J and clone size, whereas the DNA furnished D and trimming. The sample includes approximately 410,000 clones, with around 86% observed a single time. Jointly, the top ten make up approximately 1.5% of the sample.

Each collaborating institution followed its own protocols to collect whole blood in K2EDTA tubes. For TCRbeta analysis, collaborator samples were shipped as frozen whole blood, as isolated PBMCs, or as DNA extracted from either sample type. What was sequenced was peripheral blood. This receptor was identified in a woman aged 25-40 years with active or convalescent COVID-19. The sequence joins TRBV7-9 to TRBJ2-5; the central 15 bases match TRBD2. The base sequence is TGTGCCAGCAGTTGGGGACTAGCGGGAGGTTTAGAGACCCAGTACTTC. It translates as CASSWGLAGGLETQYF.